The 24 T cell receptor beta chains presented below share a single source sample, sequenced in a study of cytomegalovirus exposure and HLA in healthy donors. A multiplex PCR was run with 60 Vbeta primers and 13 Jbeta primers. The method was immunoSEQ multiplex PCR; TCRdb's version includes in-frame clones alone and lacks a portion of them. The sample shows about 160,000 clones, about 80% of them seen only once. The sequenced sample was PBMCs. These receptors originate from a man aged 25 to 40 in good health and CMV-seronegative.

This CDR3 reads CASSEPGQTTEAFF. CDR3 DNA sequence: TGTGCCAGCAGTGAACCGGGACAGACCACTGAAGCTTTCTTT. The chain links TRBV25-1 to TRBJ1-1; 7 nucleotides align to TRBD1. J gave up 4 bases and V 2 bases, and 4 bases lay outside the gene matches. The CDR3 sequence is 14 residues long. CDR1 is MGHDK and CDR2 is SYGVNS in the germline V gene. Together with reference TRBV25-1 and TRBJ1-1, the CDR3 gives the full variable domain: EADIYQTPRYLVIGTGKKITLECSQTMGHDKMYWYQQDPGMELHLIHYSYGVNSTEKGDLSSESTVSRIRTEHFPLTLESARPSHTSQYLCASSEPGQTTEAFFGQGTRLTVV.

The rearrangement links TRBV23-1 to TRBJ1-1; unclear D gene. TRBV23-1 is an open reading frame, and its role is uncertain. The CDR3 extends over 12 amino acids. Trimming stripped 4 bases from V and 7 bases from J, with 10 bases between. The CDR3 DNA reads TGCGCCAGCAGTCCATGGGCCGTTGAAGCTTTCTTT. Amino acids: CASSPWAVEAFF.

A remark on this clone: The junction does not match germline at one end; this may be a read error. J is TRBJ2-7 and V is TRBV23-1; 9 bases map to TRBD1. TRBV23-1 is flagged as an ORF with uncertain function. CDR3 size: 14 residues. The CDR3 spells CASSSGTGKYGQYF. For the CDR3, the DNA is TGCGCCAGCTCTTCCGGGACAGGGAAGTACGGGCAGTACTTC.

This chain joins TRBV2 and TRBJ1-2; no reliable D call. Deletions cut 6 bases from V and 7 bases from J, with 12 bases between. This CDR3 region has 12 residues. Germline V CDR1 and CDR2: SNHLY, FYNNEI. The DNA for the CDR3 is TGTGCCAGCAGCCCAACAATGCCTGGCTACACCTTC. Its protein product is CASSPTMPGYTF.

J is TRBJ2-7 and V is TRBV28; 10 nucleotides match TRBD1. CDR3 length equals 15 residues. CDR1 is MDHEN and CDR2 is SYDVKM in the germline V gene. V was clipped by 6 bases and J by 2 bases; unmatched bases: 7. CDR3 DNA: TGTGCCAGCAGATCTGACAGGGGGCCTACCTACGAGCAGTACTTC. Amino acid sequence: CASRSDRGPTYEQYF.

The chain's CDR3 is CASSLPEGGYRDTQYF. For the CDR3, the DNA is TGCGCCAGCAGCTTGCCGGAGGGAGGGTATCGGGATACGCAGTATTTT. The chain links TRBV5-1 to TRBJ2-3; 7 bases align to TRBD2. The CDR3 totals 16 residues. The J segment lost 6 bases and the V segment lost 1 base, leaving 11 bases of the junction unmatched. CDR1 and CDR2 (germline): SGHRS, YFSETQ.

This clone was counted a few times. V gene TRBV28 combines with J gene TRBJ1-2; 7 bases match TRBD1. Germline lookup yields CDR1 MDHEN and CDR2 SYDVKM. After removal of 2 bases from V and 6 bases from J, the junction contained 12 bases not matched to a gene. This CDR3 contains 16 residues. The CDR3 DNA reads TGTGCCAGCAGTTTAACTTTATGGGTGACAGGGCATGGCTACACCTTC. Encoded protein: CASSLTLWVTGHGYTF.

The chain couples TRBV6-5 to TRBJ2-2; 7 bases align to TRBD2. The V gene's germline CDR1 is MNHEY and CDR2 SVGAGI. This CDR3 contains 14 residues. With V trimmed by 6 bases and J by 3 bases, 4 bases remained unmatched. DNA for the CDR3: TGTGCCAGCAGGACCAGCGGGGACACCGGGGAGCTGTTTTTT. Encoded protein: CASRTSGDTGELFF.

The genes are TRBV5-6 and TRBJ1-2; 7 positions match TRBD1. The germline V gene has CDR1 SGHDT and CDR2 YYEEEE. CDR3 length: 13 residues. The J segment lost 7 bases and the V segment lost 1 base, leaving 4 bases of the junction unmatched. The CDR3 is CASSLTGVSGYTF. The CDR3 bases are TGTGCCAGCAGCTTGACAGGGGTTTCTGGCTACACCTTC.

This chain joins TRBV11-2 and TRBJ1-2; TRBD1 is a possible D gene (5 bases). Germline V gene lookup returns CDR1 SGHAT and CDR2 FQNNGV. Trimming removed 4 bases from V and 4 bases from J, with 7 bases in between. CDR3 length: 12 amino acids. CDR3 protein: CASSSRGYGYTF. CDR3 DNA: TGTGCCAGCAGCTCAAGGGGCTATGGCTACACCTTC.

This clone has a handful of counts. J is TRBJ1-2 and V is TRBV5-1, with 8 positions matching TRBD1. Trimming at V came to 5 bases and at J to 2 bases, leaving 2 bases not matched to a gene. The CDR3 has 13 amino acids. Germline CDR1 SGHRS, CDR2 YFSETQ. The CDR3 loop reads CASRRTGNYGYTF. The CDR3 region has the DNA TGCGCCAGCAGACGGACAGGGAACTATGGCTACACCTTC.

The chain has TRBV10-1 and TRBJ1-5, with D hard to call. V lost 8 bases to trimming and J lost 5 bases, with 10 bases between them. The CDR3 is 12 residues long. In germline, CDR1 is WNHNN, CDR2 SYGVQD (reference sequence). CDR3 in amino acids: CASCVGDQPQHF. DNA of the CDR3: TGCGCCAGCTGCGTCGGGGATCAGCCCCAGCATTTT.

The J gene is TRBJ2-3, the V gene TRBV19, with 10 positions matching TRBD2. The length of the CDR3 is 15 residues. CDR1 and CDR2 (germline): LNHDA, SQIVND (reference sequence). With V trimmed by 5 bases and J by 2 bases, 4 bases remained unmatched. The CDR3 region is CASSPTSGATDTQYF. The CDR3 coding sequence is TGTGCCAGTAGTCCTACTAGCGGGGCCACAGATACGCAGTATTTT.

Concerning this clone itself: At one end, the junction sequence differs from germline, possibly due to a read error. The chain carries TRBV7-9 and TRBJ2-2; possible D gene TRBD2, 6 bases. Germline-derived CDR1 and CDR2 are SEHNR and FQNEAQ (reference sequence). This CDR3 region has 15 residues. The CDR3 loop reads CASRGTGPDTGGLFF. CDR3 nucleotide sequence: TGTGCCAGCAGAGGGACCGGTCCTGACACCGGGGGGCTGTTTTTT.

The chain recombines TRBV6-1 with TRBJ2-3, with D perhaps matching TRBD2 (6 bases). Germline CDR1 MNHNS, CDR2 SASEGT. Deletions cut 6 bases from V and 8 bases from J, with 12 bases between. The CDR3 sequence is 12 residues long. As DNA, the CDR3 is TGTGCCAGCAGCGGAGGAGGGAGTACGCAGTATTTT. The encoded protein is CASSGGGSTQYF.

V usage is TRBV7-6 and J usage is TRBJ1-5; 7 bases align to TRBD1. V trimming: 4 bases; J trimming: 3 bases; junction bases outside the gene matches: 6. CDR3 length: 15 residues. Germline CDR1 is SGHVS and CDR2 is FNYEAQ. The CDR3 reads CASSYHDRDNQPQHF. For the CDR3, the DNA is TGTGCCAGCAGCTATCATGACAGGGACAATCAGCCCCAGCATTTT.

Concerning this clone itself: The same CDR3 also results from other DNA sequences found in this sample. The chain is built from TRBV15 and TRBJ2-1; TRBD2 matches 7 bases. V shed 1 base, J shed 6 bases, and the junction held 9 bases outside the gene matches. The V gene's germline CDR1 is LNHNV and CDR2 YYDKDF (reference sequence). CDR3 length equals 16 residues. The CDR3 region is CATSRGRTRILNEQFF. Written as DNA, the CDR3 is TGTGCCACCAGCAGAGGTCGGACTAGGATCCTCAATGAGCAGTTCTTC. Using reference TRBV15 and TRBJ2-1 for the parts outside the CDR3, the full variable domain is DAMVIQNPRYQVTQFGKPVTLSCSQTLNHNVMYWYQQKSSQAPKLLFHYYDKDFNNEADTPDNFQSRRPNTSFCFLDIRSPGLGDTAMYLCATSRGRTRILNEQFFGPGTRLTVL.

This chain uses TRBV28 with TRBJ2-6; the D is unclear. CDR1 MDHEN and CDR2 SYDVKM come from the germline V gene. The CDR3 has 16 residues. Between the trimmed V and J ends, which lost 5 bases and 2 bases, there was a span of 13 bases. CDR3 amino acids: CASSPERFAGANVLTF. In DNA, the CDR3 is TGTGCCAGCAGTCCAGAGAGGTTCGCTGGGGCCAACGTCCTGACTTTC.

The chain links TRBV29-1 to TRBJ2-5, with 11 bases aligning to TRBD2. The CDR3 contains 15 residues. With V trimmed by 4 bases and J by 0 bases, 4 bases remained unmatched. CDR1 and CDR2 from the germline V gene are SQVTM and ANQGSEA. The CDR3 sequence is CSVGTSGSHQETQYF. The CDR3 DNA reads as TGCAGCGTTGGCACTAGCGGGAGCCACCAAGAGACCCAGTACTTC. The whole variable domain, filled in from reference TRBV29-1 and TRBJ2-5, reads SAVISQKPSRDICQRGTSLTIQCQVDSQVTMMFWYRQQPGQSLTLIATANQGSEATYESGFVIDKFPISRPNLTFSTLTVSNMSPEDSSIYLCSVGTSGSHQETQYFGPGTRLLVL.

To note about this clone: One end of the junction varies from germline; a read error may be responsible. The same CDR3 is also encoded by other DNA sequences in this sample. This chain uses TRBV2 with TRBJ2-7, with 7 bases that match TRBD1. The CDR3 contains 14 residues. Germline V lookup: CDR1 SNHLY, CDR2 FYNNEI. In DNA form, the CDR3 reads TGTGCCAGCACCCCGGGACAGTTCTCCTATGAGCAGTACTTC. Translated: CASTPGQFSYEQYF.

The V gene is TRBV19, the J gene TRBJ2-6; D ambiguous. Germline V CDR1 and CDR2: LNHDA, SQIVND (reference sequence). CDR3 size: 13 residues. The ends were cut back, 8 bases at V and 4 bases at J, with 9 bases in the middle. The CDR3 DNA follows: TGTGCCAGTGCCGGGTACGGGGCCAACGTCCTGACTTTC. Its translation is CASAGYGANVLTF.

This chain connects TRBV19 to TRBJ2-7; no clear D. The CDR3 extends over 11 amino acids. V was shortened by 5 bases and J by 4 bases, with 6 bases between the two germline ends. Germline CDR1 and CDR2: LNHDA and SQIVND (reference sequence). The CDR3 region has the DNA TGTGCCAGTAGTCCCGGGTACGAGCAGTACTTC. It translates to CASSPGYEQYF.

V usage is TRBV6-5 and J usage is TRBJ2-7, with D perhaps matching TRBD1 (5 bases). V lost 5 bases, J lost 2 bases, and 13 bases lay in between. The CDR3 runs to 14 residues. Germline V gene data show CDR1 as MNHEY and CDR2 as SVGAGI. CDR3 residues: CASSRGQNPYEQYF. The DNA of the CDR3 is TGTGCCAGCAGTCGCGGACAAAACCCCTACGAGCAGTACTTC.

The chain carries TRBV28 and TRBJ1-2, with 9 bases that match TRBD1. The trim removed 3 bases at V and 3 bases at J, leaving 11 bases unmatched. This CDR3 region has 17 residues. Germline CDR1 is MDHEN and CDR2 is SYDVKM. This CDR3 is CASSFSDRGEGDYGYTF. CDR3 nucleotides: TGTGCCAGCAGTTTCTCGGACAGGGGCGAAGGAGACTATGGCTACACCTTC.